The rows below give T cell receptor beta chains drawn from one sample of a study of shared clonotypes between healthy human individuals. The method was immunoSEQ multiplex PCR; TCRdb's version includes in-frame clones alone and lacks a portion of them. In the table there are roughly 480,000 clones, 79% of which are singletons. The sample was PBMCs. The receptors originated from a woman between 40 and 50 years old in good health. Some clones in this sample may be carry-over from other donors' samples. The CDR3 runs from the conserved cysteine through the conserved F or W. The D gene is left open where the match is weak. The listing skips clone size in some rows; elsewhere it reads once, few, many or a size class.

CDR3 | DNA | J | V | D | size
CASSHTGKPQHF | TGTGCCAGCAGTCATACCGGGAAGCCCCAGCATTTT | TRBJ1-5 | TRBV14 | - | few
CASSRGTTNTGELFF | TGCGCCAGCAGCCGAGGGACAACGAACACCGGGGAGCTGTTTTTT | TRBJ2-2 | TRBV4-1 | - | -
CASSAGTQNTGELFF | TGTGCCAGCAGCGCCGGGACACAGAACACCGGGGAGCTGTTTTTT | TRBJ2-2 | TRBV6-1 | - | -
CASRTSGANVLTF | TGTGCCAGTAGGACCTCTGGGGCCAACGTCCTGACTTTC | TRBJ2-6 | TRBV19 | - | -
CASSSQVSTDTQYF | TGTGCCAGCAGCTCACAGGTCAGCACAGATACGCAGTATTTT | TRBJ2-3 | TRBV11-1 | - | -
CSAAVGNEQYF | TGCAGTGCCGCGGTGGGAAACGAGCAGTACTTC | TRBJ2-7 | TRBV20-1 | - | many
CATGQGAYNEQFF | TGTGCCACCGGACAGGGGGCCTACAATGAGCAGTTCTTC | TRBJ2-1 | TRBV27 | TRBD1 | -
CASGDASGSYEQYF | TGTGCCAGCGGAGACGCTAGCGGATCCTACGAGCAGTACTTC | TRBJ2-7 | TRBV5-6 | TRBD2 | -
CASSPKGLAGVDEQFF | TGCGCCAGCAGCCCAAAGGGTCTAGCTGGAGTCGATGAGCAGTTCTTC | TRBJ2-1 | TRBV4-1 | - | -
CASSYRTGPLEAFF | TGTGCCAGCAGTTATAGGACAGGGCCTCTTGAAGCTTTCTTT | TRBJ1-1 | TRBV6-5 | TRBD1 | once
CASRTLRRLALYEQFF | TGTGCCAGCAGAACCCTACGACGACTAGCTCTCTATGAGCAGTTCTTC | TRBJ2-1 | TRBV7-9 | TRBD2 | -
CSVQRGNTIYF | TGCAGCGTTCAGAGGGGAAACACCATATATTTT | TRBJ1-3 | TRBV29-1 | - | few
CASSEALGGTINTEAFF | TGTGCCAGCAGTGAAGCGCTCGGGGGCACAATTAACACTGAAGCTTTCTTT | TRBJ1-1 | TRBV2 | - | -
CASSRGAGAGGELFF | TGTGCCAGCAGTAGGGGTGCGGGAGCGGGCGGGGAGCTGTTTTTT | TRBJ2-2 | TRBV6-5 | TRBD2 | -
CASSLTLIWDTGELFF | TGCGCCAGCAGCTTGACGTTAATCTGGGACACCGGGGAGCTGTTTTTT | TRBJ2-2 | TRBV5-1 | - | -
CASSPGQGDEKLFF | TGTGCCAGCTCACCAGGGCAGGGAGATGAAAAACTGTTTTTT | TRBJ1-4 | TRBV18 | - | -
CASLTGGLAGEGTDTQYF | TGTGCCAGTCTGACAGGAGGACTAGCGGGAGAGGGCACAGATACGCAGTATTTT | TRBJ2-3 | TRBV28 | TRBD2 | many
CASSPSGGYQETQYF | TGTGCCAGCTCCCCTTCGGGAGGGTACCAAGAGACCCAGTACTTC | TRBJ2-5 | TRBV18 | TRBD2 | -
CASSAGLAGAYEQYF | TGTGCCAGCAGTGCCGGACTAGCGGGCGCCTACGAGCAGTACTTC | TRBJ2-7 | TRBV6-1 | TRBD2 | few
CASSLRQEGELFF | TGTGCCAGCAGTCTCCGACAGGAAGGGGAGCTGTTTTTT | TRBJ2-2 | TRBV2 | - | -
CASTPRGGLGGELFF | TGTGCCAGCACCCCGAGGGGAGGGCTGGGCGGGGAGCTGTTTTTT | TRBJ2-2 | TRBV11-2 | TRBD2 | -
CSVLGQGGSQPQHF | TGCAGCGTACTGGGACAGGGGGGAAGTCAGCCCCAGCATTTT | TRBJ1-5 | TRBV29-1 | TRBD1 | -
CASSLQGGRTDTQYF | TGTGCCAGCAGCTTACAAGGGGGGCGCACAGATACGCAGTATTTT | TRBJ2-3 | TRBV7-3 | - | -
CASSLAGQINQPQHF | TGTGCCAGCAGCTTGGCCGGTCAGATCAATCAGCCCCAGCATTTT | TRBJ1-5 | TRBV5-8 | - | -
CASRWGGSGTYEQYF | TGTGCCAGCAGGTGGGGGGGTAGCGGTACCTACGAGCAGTACTTC | TRBJ2-7 | TRBV7-2 | TRBD2 | -
CASSYRQENYGYTF | TGTGCCAGCAGTTACAGGCAGGAAAACTATGGCTACACCTTC | TRBJ1-2 | TRBV6-6 | - | -
CASSLEGLATDTQYF | TGTGCCAGCAGCTTGGAGGGACTAGCCACGGATACGCAGTATTTT | TRBJ2-3 | TRBV7-9 | TRBD2 | -
CASSREGTSGTQYF | TGTGCCAGCAGTCGAGAAGGGACTAGCGGGACCCAGTACTTC | TRBJ2-5 | TRBV2 | TRBD2 | -
CASSYSSGGGDTQYF | TGTGCCAGCAGTTACTCGTCAGGGGGTGGGGATACGCAGTATTTT | TRBJ2-3 | TRBV6-6 | TRBD1 | -
CASSPQLAAEREQYF | TGCGCCAGCAGCCCCCAATTGGCAGCGGAGAGAGAGCAGTACTTC | TRBJ2-7 | TRBV4-3 | - | -
CASSRTGLTDTQYF | TGCGCCAGCAGCCGGACAGGGTTAACAGATACGCAGTATTTT | TRBJ2-3 | TRBV5-1 | TRBD1 | -
CASSRLGGSSTDTQYF | TGTGCCAGCAGTCGACTGGGCGGGTCTAGCACAGATACGCAGTATTTT | TRBJ2-3 | TRBV25-1 | - | -
CASSDPRRNTDTQYF | TGTGCCAGCAGTGACCCCAGGCGGAACACAGATACGCAGTATTTT | TRBJ2-3 | TRBV6-6 | - | -
CASSHERRNTEAFF | TGCGCCAGCAGCCACGAGAGGAGGAACACTGAAGCTTTCTTT | TRBJ1-1 | TRBV5-1 | - | few
CAITEPTVRGKGYTF | TGTGCCATCACCGAACCCACAGTGCGGGGGAAGGGCTACACCTTC | TRBJ1-2 | TRBV10-3 | - | -
CASSRGQGAYEQYF | TGTGCCAGCAGCCGGGGACAGGGGGCCTACGAGCAGTACTTC | TRBJ2-7 | TRBV7-9 | TRBD1 | -
CASSQGYGELFF | TGTGCCAGCAGCCAGGGGTACGGGGAGCTGTTTTTT | TRBJ2-2 | TRBV7-3 | - | -
CASSLLGNTQYF | TGTGCCAGCAGTTTGCTAGGAAATACGCAGTATTTT | TRBJ2-3 | TRBV28 | - | -
CASSLAVTGSNIDTQYF | TGTGCCAGCAGCTTAGCGGTGACAGGGTCAAATATAGATACGCAGTATTTT | TRBJ2-3 | TRBV7-9 | TRBD1 | -
CSVSRDRVDGYTF | TGCAGCGTATCTCGGGACAGGGTGGATGGCTACACCTTC | TRBJ1-2 | TRBV29-1 | TRBD1 | -
CASSLGAGGPNNEQFF | TGTGCCAGCAGCTTAGGGGCGGGAGGGCCCAACAATGAGCAGTTCTTC | TRBJ2-1 | TRBV13 | TRBD2 | -
CASSYRTSGRIGYNEQFF | TGTGCCAGCAGCTACAGGACTAGCGGGAGGATAGGCTACAATGAGCAGTTCTTC | TRBJ2-1 | TRBV4-2 | TRBD2 | many
CASSVTYNEQFF | TGTGCCAGCAGTGTAACCTACAATGAGCAGTTCTTC | TRBJ2-1 | TRBV6-1 | - | -
CASSPPLAGIGLETQYF | TGTGCCAGCTCACCGCCACTAGCGGGAATAGGTTTGGAGACCCAGTACTTC | TRBJ2-5 | TRBV18 | TRBD2 | few
CASSIRTANTGELFF | TGTGCCAGCAGTATCCGGACTGCGAACACCGGGGAGCTGTTTTTT | TRBJ2-2 | TRBV6-1 | - | few
CASSLDGFSYEQYF | TGTGCCAGCAGCTTAGATGGTTTCTCCTACGAGCAGTACTTC | TRBJ2-7 | TRBV11-1 | - | -
CASSTVGGTGELFF | TGTGCCAGTAGTACGGTCGGGGGGACCGGGGAGCTGTTTTTT | TRBJ2-2 | TRBV19 | TRBD2 | once
CASSESGRAGPQHF | TGTGCCAGCAGTGAGTCAGGCCGGGCCGGGCCCCAGCATTTT | TRBJ1-5 | TRBV6-1 | - | -
CATSRDWGTGNTIYF | TGTGCCACCAGCAGAGATTGGGGTACTGGAAACACCATATATTTT | TRBJ1-3 | TRBV15 | - | -
CASSENAGTNQPQHF | TGTGCCAGCAGTGAAAATGCAGGGACCAATCAGCCCCAGCATTTT | TRBJ1-5 | TRBV6-1 | - | -
CASSQEFSLNTEAFF | TGCGCCAGCAGCCAAGAGTTCAGTTTGAACACTGAAGCTTTCTTT | TRBJ1-1 | TRBV4-3 | - | -